This T cell receptor (beta chain) was identified in a study of blood T cell repertoires in COVID-19. TCRdb's table, derived via immunoSEQ multiplex PCR, lists solely in-frame clones and lacks some. The sample has 150,000 to 200,000 clones, roughly 82% seen once. The TCR was taken from a woman aged 25-40 years with acute or convalescent COVID-19. What was sequenced was peripheral blood.

This CDR3 is CASSFGGSNTEAFF. The CDR3 DNA reads TGTGCCAGCAGCTTCGGGGGTTCCAACACTGAAGCTTTCTTT. The chain employs TRBV28 and TRBJ1-1; possible D gene TRBD1, 5 bases. The CDR3 extends over 14 amino acids. Trimming stripped 6 bases from V and 2 bases from J, with 13 bases between. Germline V lookup: CDR1 MDHEN, CDR2 SYDVKM.